The 10 T cell receptor beta chains in this list originate from one sample, sequenced in a study of blood T cell repertoires in COVID-19. Assay used: immunoSEQ multiplex PCR; TCRdb lists only in-frame clones, some missing. The sample has around 200,000 clones, around four fifths seen once. Sequencing was done on a sample of PBMCs or T cells enriched from blood (not recorded which). The receptors here all came from a man aged 35 to 55 who had recovered from COVID-19.

The CDR3 is CASGLGQGTLQYF. CDR3 nucleotide sequence: TGTGCTAGTGGTTTGGGACAGGGGACACTCCAGTACTTC. The chain combines TRBV12-5 with TRBJ2-7; TRBD1 matches 8 bases. The CDR3 has 13 amino acids. With 1 base clipped from V and 10 bases from J, the junction kept 6 bases outside the gene matches. Germline assignment: CDR1 LGHNT and CDR2 FRNRAP.

The chain joins TRBV7-2 to TRBJ2-7; D is ambiguous. This CDR3 is built from 12 residues. Germline CDR1 reads SGHTA; CDR2 reads FQGNSA. The germline V and J ends were trimmed by 7 bases and 6 bases, with 13 bases remaining between them. CDR3 protein: CASTLNGGEQYF. CDR3 DNA: TGTGCCAGCACCCTGAACGGTGGCGAGCAGTACTTC. Together with reference TRBV7-2 and TRBJ2-7, the CDR3 gives the full variable domain: GAGVSQSPSNKVTEKGKDVELRCDPISGHTALYWYRQSLGQGLEFLIYFQGNSAPDKSGLPSDRFSAERTGGSVSTLTIQRTQQEDSAVYLCASTLNGGEQYFGPGTRLTVT.

V gene TRBV7-2 combines with J gene TRBJ2-2, with TRBD1 identical over 7 bases. CDR3 length equals 15 residues. CDR1 and CDR2 from the germline V gene are SGHTA and FQGNSA. V shed 6 bases and J 1 base; nucleotides not matched to a gene: 5. In DNA form, the CDR3 reads TGTGCCAGCAGGATGACAGGGCTGAACACCGGGGAGCTGTTTTTT. This codes for CASRMTGLNTGELFF. Full variable domain (outside the CDR3, taken from reference TRBV7-2 and TRBJ2-2): GAGVSQSPSNKVTEKGKDVELRCDPISGHTALYWYRQSLGQGLEFLIYFQGNSAPDKSGLPSDRFSAERTGGSVSTLTIQRTQQEDSAVYLCASRMTGLNTGELFFGEGSRLTVL.

CDR3 in amino acids: CASSLNGGGGYTF. DNA for the CDR3: TGTGCCAGCAGCTTAAACGGGGGTGGCGGCTACACCTTC. V usage is TRBV11-2 and J usage is TRBJ1-2, with TRBD1 as a possible D gene (5 bases). The CDR3 sequence is 13 residues long. The ends were cut back, 2 bases at V and 8 bases at J, with 12 bases in the middle. Per germline, CDR1 SGHAT and CDR2 FQNNGV.

This clone is a singleton in its sample. The chain combines TRBV7-3 with TRBJ2-5, with TRBD2 matching over 7 bases. Germline V gives CDR1 SGHTA, CDR2 FQGTGA. The V gene end was trimmed by 1 base and the J gene end by 1 base; junction bases not matched to a gene: 6. The CDR3 loop spans 16 amino acids. Here the CDR3 reads CASSLMRGGGQETQYF. In nucleotides, the CDR3 is TGTGCCAGCAGCTTAATGAGAGGCGGGGGCCAAGAGACCCAGTACTTC.

The chain uses TRBV7-9 and TRBJ2-7; D possibly corresponds to TRBD2 (5 bases). V was pared by 5 bases and J by 4 bases, with 18 bases between. CDR3 length: 15 amino acids. Germline CDR1 SEHNR, CDR2 FQNEAQ (reference sequence). The chain's CDR3 is CASSGGIDRLYEQYF. Here the CDR3 DNA reads TGTGCCAGCAGCGGAGGTATAGACCGGCTTTACGAGCAGTACTTC.

This clone has only one observation. This chain joins TRBV11-2 and TRBJ2-3; 8 nucleotides line up with TRBD1. CDR1 is SGHAT, CDR2 FQNNGV, per germline. The CDR3 extends over 16 amino acids. The V gene end was trimmed by 2 bases and the J gene end by 3 bases; junction bases not matched to a gene: 7. CDR3 loop: CASSLLTGERTDTQYF. In DNA, the CDR3 is TGTGCCAGCAGCTTATTGACAGGGGAGAGGACAGATACGCAGTATTTT.

The chain is built from TRBV9 and TRBJ1-3, with D possibly being TRBD1 (6 bases). V lost 4 bases, J lost 2 bases, and 16 bases lay in between. The CDR3 contains 16 residues. Germline V gives CDR1 SGDLS, CDR2 YYNGEE. The CDR3 region is CASSPKRTDTGNTIYF. As DNA, the CDR3 is TGTGCCAGCAGCCCCAAGCGGACAGACACTGGAAACACCATATATTTT. The entire variable domain, with the rest obtained from reference TRBV9 and TRBJ1-3, is as follows: DSGVTQTPKHLITATGQRVTLRCSPRSGDLSVYWYQQSLDQGLQFLIQYYNGEERAKGNILERFSAQQFPDLHSELNLSSLELGDSALYFCASSPKRTDTGNTIYFGEGSWLTVV.

V gene TRBV7-6 combines with J gene TRBJ2-1; 13 bases map to TRBD2. CDR3 length: 16 amino acids. With 4 bases clipped from V and 8 bases from J, the junction kept 8 bases outside the gene matches. CDR1 is SGHVS and CDR2 is FNYEAQ in the germline V gene. The CDR3 sequence is CASSSWTSGSSDEQFF. CDR3 in DNA: TGTGCCAGCAGCTCATGGACTAGCGGGAGTTCTGATGAGCAGTTCTTC.

This chain connects TRBV3-1 (or the pseudogene TRBV3-2) to TRBJ1-2, with D tentatively TRBD1 (5 bases). CDR3 length equals 13 residues. The germline CDR1 and CDR2 sequences are LGHDT and YNNKEL (reference sequence). V was trimmed by 0 bases and J by 8 bases, leaving 10 bases between them. CDR3 bases: TGTGCCAGCAGCCAAGATGGGGCAGGGGGCTACACCTTC. This codes for CASSQDGAGGYTF.